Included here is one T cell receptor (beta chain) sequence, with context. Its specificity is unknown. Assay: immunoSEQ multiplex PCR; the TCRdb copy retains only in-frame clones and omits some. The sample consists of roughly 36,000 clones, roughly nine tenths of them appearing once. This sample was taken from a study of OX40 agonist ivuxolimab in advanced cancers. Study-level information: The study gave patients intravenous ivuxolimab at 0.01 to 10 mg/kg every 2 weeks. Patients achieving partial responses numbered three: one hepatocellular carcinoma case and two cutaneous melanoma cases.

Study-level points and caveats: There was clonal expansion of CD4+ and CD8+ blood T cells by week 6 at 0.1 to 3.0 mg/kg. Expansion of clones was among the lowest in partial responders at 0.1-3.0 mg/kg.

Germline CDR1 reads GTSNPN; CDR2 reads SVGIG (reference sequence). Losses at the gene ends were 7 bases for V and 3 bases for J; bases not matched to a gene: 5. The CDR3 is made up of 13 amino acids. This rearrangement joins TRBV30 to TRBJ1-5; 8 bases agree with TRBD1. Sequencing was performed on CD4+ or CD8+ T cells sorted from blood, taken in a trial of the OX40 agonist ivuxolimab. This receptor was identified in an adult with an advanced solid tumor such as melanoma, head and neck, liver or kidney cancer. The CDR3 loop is CAFDRGPNQPQHF. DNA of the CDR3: TGTGCCTTCGACAGGGGACCCAATCAGCCCCAGCATTTT. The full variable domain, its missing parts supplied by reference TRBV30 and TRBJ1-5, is SQTIHQWPATLVQPVGSPLSLECTVEGTSNPNLYWYRQAAGRGLQLLFYSVGIGQISSEVPQNLSASRPQDRQFILSSKKLLLSDSGFYLCAFDRGPNQPQHFGDGTRLSIL.